This TCR beta chain is drawn from a study of control samples from healthy donors and cancer patients. This table comes from immunoSEQ multiplex PCR, and its TCRdb copy is limited to in-frame clones, with some not included. The data hold around 130,000 clones, with 88% observed a single time. The CDR3 totals 15 residues. Trimming at V came to 3 bases and at J to 0 bases, leaving 7 bases not matched to a gene. CDR1 is GTSNPN and CDR2 is SVGIG in the germline V gene (reference sequence). The rearrangement joins TRBV30 to TRBJ1-2, with TRBD1 matching over 7 bases. This clonotype was obtained from a middle-aged man in good health. Sequencing used blood. The CDR3 here is CAWRFRDRPNYGYTF. Written as DNA, the CDR3 is TGTGCCTGGAGATTCCGGGACAGACCTAACTATGGCTACACCTTC.